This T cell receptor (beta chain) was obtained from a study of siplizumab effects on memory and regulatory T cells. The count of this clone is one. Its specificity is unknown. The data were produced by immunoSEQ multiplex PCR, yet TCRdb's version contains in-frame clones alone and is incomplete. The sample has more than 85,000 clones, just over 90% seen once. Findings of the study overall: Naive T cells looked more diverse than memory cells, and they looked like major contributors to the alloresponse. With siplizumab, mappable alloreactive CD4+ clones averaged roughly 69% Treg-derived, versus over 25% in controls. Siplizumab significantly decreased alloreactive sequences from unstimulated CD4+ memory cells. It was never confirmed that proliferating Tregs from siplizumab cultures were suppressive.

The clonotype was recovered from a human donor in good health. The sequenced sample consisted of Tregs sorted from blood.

CDR3 protein: CASSRENTGELFF. The CDR3 nucleotides are TGTGCCAGCAGTCGAGAGAACACCGGGGAGCTGTTTTTT. The gene calls are TRBV7-7 and TRBJ2-2, with D hard to call. CDR1 is SSHAT and CDR2 is FNYEAQ in the germline V gene (reference sequence). CDR3 size: 13 residues. V was pared by 6 bases and J by 1 base, with 6 bases between.